This T cell receptor (beta chain) was recovered during a study of graft-versus-host responses after intestinal transplantation. Study summary: Multivisceral, liver-intestinal, or isolated intestinal transplants were given to recipients. For approximately three years after anti-thymocyte globulin induction, all recipients took tacrolimus and steroids. Regarding the study as a whole: Marrow from the recipient contained GvH clones, some of which had appeared first in ileum or blood. HvG clone declines early post-transplant were associated with peak circulating GvH levels.

Germline V gene lookup returns CDR1 MNHNY and CDR2 SVGAGI (reference sequence). V lost 2 bases, J lost 4 bases, and 9 bases lay in between. This CDR3 region has 13 residues. To note about this clone: Its antigen is unknown.

The protocol was immunoSEQ multiplex PCR, while the TCRdb copy is restricted to in-frame clones and leaves out a portion. This sample has tens of thousands of clones; 85% to 95% occur once, and the top ten carry about 0.5%. Sequencing was performed on unstimulated CD8+ T cells sorted from spleen or lymph node cells, taken before intestinal transplant. This receptor was taken from a human donor who received an intestinal transplant. The V call is TRBV6-6, the J call TRBJ2-7, with TRBD2 as a possible D gene (5 bases). The CDR3 region is CASSYREPYEQYF. In DNA, the CDR3 is TGTGCCAGCAGTTACAGGGAGCCGTACGAGCAGTACTTC.